Here is one T cell receptor (beta chain) with its context. This clone's antigen is unknown. No qualities accompany the bases; no much larger clone lies one base away. Unmatched junction bases come to 2, with V trimmed by 1 base and J by 7 bases. CDR1 and CDR2 were assigned from the germline V gene as MDHEN and SYDVKM. Including cysteine and phenylalanine, the CDR3 has 14 amino acids. Kept here is only the CDR3 DNA, which spans 42 bases and is read in frame from base 1. The sample belongs to a study of blood T cells in healthy people across ages (dated by TCRdb to about 2015). For the study in its entirety: In model experiments, roughly one uniquely barcoded TCR beta cDNA molecule per two T cells was captured by template switching. Two additional independent replicas of 1 million unique cDNA reads from the same blood draw were analyzed for two donors (one aged 18 to 30 and one aged 80 or older). The donors were split into four age groups: young (average approximately 16 years), middle-aged (around 40), aged (more than 55) and long-lived (about 74). Age-related changes in TCR beta repertoire diversity were measured in the study by deep sequencing normalized with unique cDNA molecular identifiers. To avoid experimental bias, donors of different ages were spread randomly across the sequencing lanes. What the work shows at the level of the full study, not this receptor alone: Donor CMV infection status was unknown, potentially confounding age-related changes in expanded clonotypes. Compared with the aged group, the long-lived group had more naive CD4+ T cells, fewer expanded clones and increased TCR diversity, suggesting age selection. Bulk unsorted PBMC profiling prevented conclusive comparison of naive and antigen-experienced compartments. Observed TCR beta diversity per million T cells fell roughly linearly with age, and a significant reduction was already apparent by age about 36. A strong correlation was found between observed TCR beta diversity and the percentage of naive T cells measured by flow cytometry. Estimates of total diversity from one million sequenced T cells were regarded as lower bounds and underestimates.

Donors were around 37 systemically healthy Caucasian individuals from Russia aged roughly 6 to 100 years. Each donor gave ten milliliters of peripheral blood, collected into EDTA-treated Vacutainer tubes. Ficoll-Paque density-gradient centrifugation was used to isolate PBMCs, with at least 7 million per sample. Trizol reagent was used to extract total RNA from the PBMCs, yielding at least 5 micrograms per sample. For every donor, flow cytometry on a PBMC aliquot measured the percentage of naive CD45RAhigh/CD27high T cells. The library was built by means of 5' RACE. This sample was sequenced with an Illumina HiSeq 2500. The second PCR ran for roughly 7 to 12 cycles and used a J-beta primer mix along with a sample-barcoded 5' primer. Each TCR beta cDNA molecule received a unique molecular identifier from a template-switch 5' adaptor carrying 12 random nucleotides. Each sample yielded at least 3 million CDR3-containing paired-end reads. First-strand cDNA synthesis was performed from all RNA using the Mint cDNA synthesis kit, with priming by a TRBC-specific oligonucleotide. Following uracil-DNA glycosylase treatment, a first 18-cycle PCR with universal primers M1SS and BC2_uni_R was performed on all cDNA. Turning to the authors' computational methods: For normalization, 1 million high-quality reads were randomly selected from each sample, with every read carrying a distinct molecular identifier. Reads with shared molecular identifiers were discarded instead of being binned into consensus sequences. MiTCR, with a Q25 quality threshold and the strictest error-elimination algorithm, was used for CDR3 identification, clonotype clustering and error correction. Lower-bound total TCR beta diversity was estimated with a nonparametric unseen species model using Euler transformation. TCRdb reran the public reads through fastp at Q25 and MiXCR, keeping productive beta chains. Identical CDR3 proteins give one entry, which carries the most common genes and DNA. For this entry, the V and J calls and clone size follow TCRdb and not the study's own pipeline. Present in this sample are 710,000 or so distinct CDR3 sequences, about 20% of which were seen just once. The leading ten clones occupy approximately 20% of the sample.

The sample was blood. This clonotype was sampled from a man between 65 and 85 years old in good health. Recombination joined TRBV28 with TRBJ2-1; 9 of the junction bases match TRBD2. The sequenced DNA is TGTGCCAGCAGTTTATTCGGACTAGCGAATGAGCAGTTCTTC. This sequence encodes CASSLFGLANEQFF.